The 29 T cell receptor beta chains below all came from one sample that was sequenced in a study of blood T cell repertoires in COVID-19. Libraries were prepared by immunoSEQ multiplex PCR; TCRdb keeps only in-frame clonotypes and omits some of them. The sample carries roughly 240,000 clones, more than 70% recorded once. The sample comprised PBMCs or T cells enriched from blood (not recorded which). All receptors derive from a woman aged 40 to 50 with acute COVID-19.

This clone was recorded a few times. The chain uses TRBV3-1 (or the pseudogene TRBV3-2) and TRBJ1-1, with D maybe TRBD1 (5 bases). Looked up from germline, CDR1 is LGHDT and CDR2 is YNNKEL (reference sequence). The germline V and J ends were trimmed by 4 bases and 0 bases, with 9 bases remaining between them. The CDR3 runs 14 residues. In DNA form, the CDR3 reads TGTGCCAGCAGCCGCTCGGGGGTGAACACTGAAGCTTTCTTT. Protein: CASSRSGVNTEAFF.

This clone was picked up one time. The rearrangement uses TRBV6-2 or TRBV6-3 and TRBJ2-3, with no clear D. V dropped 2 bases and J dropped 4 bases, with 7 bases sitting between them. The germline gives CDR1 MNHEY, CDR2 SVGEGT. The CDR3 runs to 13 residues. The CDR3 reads CASSYHLADTQYF. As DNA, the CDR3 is TGTGCCAGCAGTTACCATCTAGCAGATACGCAGTATTTT.

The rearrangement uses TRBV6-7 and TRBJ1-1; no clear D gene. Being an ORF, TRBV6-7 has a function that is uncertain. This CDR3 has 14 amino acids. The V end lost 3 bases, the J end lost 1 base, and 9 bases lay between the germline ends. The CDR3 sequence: CASSYSRSNTEAFF. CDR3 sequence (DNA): TGTGCCAGCAGTTATTCCAGGTCGAACACTGAAGCTTTCTTT.

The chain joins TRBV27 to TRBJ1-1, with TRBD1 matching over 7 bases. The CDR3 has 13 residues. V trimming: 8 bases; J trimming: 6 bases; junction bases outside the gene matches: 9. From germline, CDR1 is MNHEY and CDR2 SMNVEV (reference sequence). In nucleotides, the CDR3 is TGTGCCAGCCGACAGGGACCGGCCGCTGAAGCTTTCTTT. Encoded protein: CASRQGPAAEAFF.

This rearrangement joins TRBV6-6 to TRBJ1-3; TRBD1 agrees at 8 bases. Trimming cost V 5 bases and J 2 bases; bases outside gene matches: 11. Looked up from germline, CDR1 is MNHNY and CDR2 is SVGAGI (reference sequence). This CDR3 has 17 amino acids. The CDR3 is CASSPYFWTGTGNTIYF. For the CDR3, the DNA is TGTGCCAGCAGTCCTTACTTCTGGACAGGGACTGGAAACACCATATATTTT.

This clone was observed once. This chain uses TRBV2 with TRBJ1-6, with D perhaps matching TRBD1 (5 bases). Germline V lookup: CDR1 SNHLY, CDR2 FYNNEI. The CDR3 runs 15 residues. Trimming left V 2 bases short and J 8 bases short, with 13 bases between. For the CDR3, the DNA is TGTGCCAGCAGTGAAATAACAGGCTGGGATTCACCCCTCCACTTT. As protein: CASSEITGWDSPLHF.

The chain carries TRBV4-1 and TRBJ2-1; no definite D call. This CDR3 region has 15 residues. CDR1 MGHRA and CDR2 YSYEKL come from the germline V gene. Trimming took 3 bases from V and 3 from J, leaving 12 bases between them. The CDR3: CASSQVLTDYNEQFF. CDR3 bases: TGCGCCAGCAGCCAGGTCCTTACTGACTACAATGAGCAGTTCTTC.

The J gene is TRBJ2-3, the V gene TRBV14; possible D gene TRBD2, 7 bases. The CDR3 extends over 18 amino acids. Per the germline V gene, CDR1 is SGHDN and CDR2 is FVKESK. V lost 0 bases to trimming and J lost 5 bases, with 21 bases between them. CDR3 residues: CASSQDRGGLGRRDTQYF. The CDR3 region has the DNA TGTGCCAGCAGCCAAGATAGGGGGGGACTGGGGCGACGAGATACGCAGTATTTT.

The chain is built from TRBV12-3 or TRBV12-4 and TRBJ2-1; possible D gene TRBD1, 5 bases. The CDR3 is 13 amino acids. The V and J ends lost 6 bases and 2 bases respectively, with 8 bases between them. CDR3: CASRAGPYNEQFF. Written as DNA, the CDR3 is TGTGCCAGCAGGGCAGGGCCCTACAATGAGCAGTTCTTC.

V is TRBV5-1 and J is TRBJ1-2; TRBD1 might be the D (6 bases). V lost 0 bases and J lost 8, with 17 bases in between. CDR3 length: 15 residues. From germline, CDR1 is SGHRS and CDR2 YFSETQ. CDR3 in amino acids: CASSLEEWGLRGYTF. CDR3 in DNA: TGCGCCAGCAGCTTGGAAGAGTGGGGGCTAAGAGGCTACACCTTC.

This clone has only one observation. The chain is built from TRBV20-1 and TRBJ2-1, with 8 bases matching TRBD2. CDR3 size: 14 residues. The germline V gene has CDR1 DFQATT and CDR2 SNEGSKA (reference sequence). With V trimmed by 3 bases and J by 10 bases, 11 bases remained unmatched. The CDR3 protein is CSASRAGGAVEQFF. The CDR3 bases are TGCAGTGCTAGTCGCGCGGGGGGTGCGGTGGAGCAGTTCTTC.

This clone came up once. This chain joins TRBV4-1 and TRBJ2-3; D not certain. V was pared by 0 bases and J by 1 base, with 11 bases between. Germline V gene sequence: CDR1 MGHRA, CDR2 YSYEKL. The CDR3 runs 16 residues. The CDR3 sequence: CASSQDAPSGTDTQYF. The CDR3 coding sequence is TGCGCCAGCAGCCAAGATGCGCCTAGTGGCACAGATACGCAGTATTTT.

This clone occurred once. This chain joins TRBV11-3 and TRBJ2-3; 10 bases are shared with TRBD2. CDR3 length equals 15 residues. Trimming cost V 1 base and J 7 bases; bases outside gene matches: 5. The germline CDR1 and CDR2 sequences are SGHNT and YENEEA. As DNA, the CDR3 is TGTGCCAGCAGCTTAGTAGCGGGAGGTCGTTATACGCAGTATTTT. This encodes CASSLVAGGRYTQYF.

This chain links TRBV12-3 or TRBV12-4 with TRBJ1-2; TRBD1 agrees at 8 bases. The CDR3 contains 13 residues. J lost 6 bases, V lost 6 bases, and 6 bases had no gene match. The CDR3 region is CASRTSTGDGYTF. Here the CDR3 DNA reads TGTGCCAGCAGGACCTCGACAGGGGATGGCTACACCTTC.

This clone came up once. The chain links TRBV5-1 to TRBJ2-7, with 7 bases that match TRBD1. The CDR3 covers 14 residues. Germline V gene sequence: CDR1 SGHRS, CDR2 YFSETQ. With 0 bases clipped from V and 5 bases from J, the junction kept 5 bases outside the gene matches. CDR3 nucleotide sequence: TGCGCCAGCAGCTTGGAAGCAGGGGGTCACGAGCAGTACTTC. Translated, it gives CASSLEAGGHEQYF.

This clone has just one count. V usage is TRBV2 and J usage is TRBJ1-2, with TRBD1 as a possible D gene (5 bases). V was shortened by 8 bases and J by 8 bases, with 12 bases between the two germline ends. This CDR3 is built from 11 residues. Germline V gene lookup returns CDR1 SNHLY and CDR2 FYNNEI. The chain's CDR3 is CASWGDGGYTF. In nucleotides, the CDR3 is TGTGCCAGCTGGGGGGACGGAGGCTACACCTTC.

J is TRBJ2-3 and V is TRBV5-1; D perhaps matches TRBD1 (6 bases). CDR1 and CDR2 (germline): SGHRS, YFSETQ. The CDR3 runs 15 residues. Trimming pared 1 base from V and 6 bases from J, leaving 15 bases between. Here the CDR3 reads CASSLTAGVVDTQYF. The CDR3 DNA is TGCGCCAGCAGCTTGACGGCAGGGGTTGTTGATACGCAGTATTTT.

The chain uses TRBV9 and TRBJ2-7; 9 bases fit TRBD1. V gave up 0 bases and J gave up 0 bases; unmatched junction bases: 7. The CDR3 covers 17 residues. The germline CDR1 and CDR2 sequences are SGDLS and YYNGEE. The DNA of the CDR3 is TGTGCCAGCAGCGTAGGGAAGCCGGGACAGGGCTCCTACGAGCAGTACTTC. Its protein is CASSVGKPGQGSYEQYF.

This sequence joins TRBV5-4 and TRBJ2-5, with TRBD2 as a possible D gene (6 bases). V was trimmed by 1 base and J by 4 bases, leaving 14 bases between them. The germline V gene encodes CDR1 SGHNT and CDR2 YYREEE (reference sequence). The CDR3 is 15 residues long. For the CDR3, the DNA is TGTGCCAGCAGCTTGTCGACGGGGGAGCGAGAGACCCAGTACTTC. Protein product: CASSLSTGERETQYF.

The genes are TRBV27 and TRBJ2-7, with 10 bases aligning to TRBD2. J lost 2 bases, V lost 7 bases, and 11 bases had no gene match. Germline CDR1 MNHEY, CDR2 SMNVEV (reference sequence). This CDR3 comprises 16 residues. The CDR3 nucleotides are TGTGCCAGCACCGTAACTAGCGGGGATAAAACCTACGAGCAGTACTTC. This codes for CASTVTSGDKTYEQYF.

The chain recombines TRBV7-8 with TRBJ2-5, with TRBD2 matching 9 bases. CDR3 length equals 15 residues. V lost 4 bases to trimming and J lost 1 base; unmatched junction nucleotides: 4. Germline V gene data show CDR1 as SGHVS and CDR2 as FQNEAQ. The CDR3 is CASSSRLAVQETQYF. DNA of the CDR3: TGTGCCAGCAGCTCCCGACTAGCGGTCCAAGAGACCCAGTACTTC.

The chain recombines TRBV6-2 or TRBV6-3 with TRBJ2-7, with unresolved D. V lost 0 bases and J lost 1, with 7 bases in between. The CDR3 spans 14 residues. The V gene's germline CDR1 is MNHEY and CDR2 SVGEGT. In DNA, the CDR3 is TGTGCCAGCAGTTACTCTTCCCAGTCCTACGAGCAGTACTTC. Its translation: CASSYSSQSYEQYF.

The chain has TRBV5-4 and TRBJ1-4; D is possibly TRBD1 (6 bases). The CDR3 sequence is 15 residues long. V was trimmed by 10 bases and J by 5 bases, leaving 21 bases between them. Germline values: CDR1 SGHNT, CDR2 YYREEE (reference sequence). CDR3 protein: CAGSGGAGPNEKLFF. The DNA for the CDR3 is TGTGCCGGATCGGGGGGCGCGGGGCCAAATGAAAAACTGTTTTTT.

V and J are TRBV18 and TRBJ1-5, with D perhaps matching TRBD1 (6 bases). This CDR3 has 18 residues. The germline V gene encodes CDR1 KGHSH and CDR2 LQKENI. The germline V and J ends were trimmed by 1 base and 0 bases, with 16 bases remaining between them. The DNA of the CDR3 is TGTGCCAGCTCACCACTGCCGGGGACAAGGGATAGCAATCAGCCCCAGCATTTT. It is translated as CASSPLPGTRDSNQPQHF.

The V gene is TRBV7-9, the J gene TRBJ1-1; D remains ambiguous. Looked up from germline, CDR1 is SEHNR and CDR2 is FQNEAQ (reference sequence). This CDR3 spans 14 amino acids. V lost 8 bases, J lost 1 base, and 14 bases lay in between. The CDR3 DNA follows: TGTGCCAGCGCGTCCTTTGGGCCGAACACTGAAGCTTTCTTT. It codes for CASASFGPNTEAFF.

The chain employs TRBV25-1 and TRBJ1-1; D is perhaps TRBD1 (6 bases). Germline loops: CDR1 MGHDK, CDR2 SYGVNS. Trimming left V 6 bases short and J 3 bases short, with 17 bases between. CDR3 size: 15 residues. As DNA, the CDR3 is TGTGCCAGCAGGGGGGCCCATGGTGGGTACACTGAAGCTTTCTTT. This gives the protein CASRGAHGGYTEAFF.

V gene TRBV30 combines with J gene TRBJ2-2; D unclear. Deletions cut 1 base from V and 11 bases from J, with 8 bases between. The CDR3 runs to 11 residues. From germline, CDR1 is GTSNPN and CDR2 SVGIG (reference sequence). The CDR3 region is CAWSARSELFF. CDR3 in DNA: TGTGCCTGGAGTGCGAGGTCCGAGCTGTTTTTT.

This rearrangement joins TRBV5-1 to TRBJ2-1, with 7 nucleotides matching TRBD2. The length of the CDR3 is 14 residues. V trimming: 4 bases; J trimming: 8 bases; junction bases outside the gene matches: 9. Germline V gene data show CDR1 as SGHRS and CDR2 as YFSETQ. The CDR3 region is CASSGGLPGDEQFF. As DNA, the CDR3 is TGCGCCAGCAGCGGGGGACTACCGGGGGATGAGCAGTTCTTC.

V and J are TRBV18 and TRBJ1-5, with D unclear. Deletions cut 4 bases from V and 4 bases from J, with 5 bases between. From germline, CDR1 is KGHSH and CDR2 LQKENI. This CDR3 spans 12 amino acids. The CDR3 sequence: CASSQSNQPQHF. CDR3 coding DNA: TGTGCCAGCTCACAATCAAATCAGCCCCAGCATTTT.